This T cell receptor (beta chain) was documented in a study of post-analysis software for immune sequencing data. As for the study in general: Recorded subtypes: relapsing-remitting, secondary progressive, progressive-relapsing; some patients unannotated.

Overall study findings and caveats: F-measure co-clustering was strong for batch-matched samples. Patients had higher frequencies than controls of about 5 TRBV segments, including TRBV5-6, TRBV5-1 and TRBV20-1. Controls had significantly higher normalized Chao1 diversity than multiple sclerosis patients.

Included in the TCR beta cDNA libraries were unique molecular identifiers. T cells numbering roughly 1 to 10 million yielded 500,000 to 550,000 cDNA molecules. In TCRdb, the PCR reads were re-called with MiXCR into one record per CDR3 protein. The sample contains 750,000 to 950,000 distinct CDR3 sequences, more than 45% of which appear only once. CDR3 size: 15 residues. Per the germline V gene, CDR1 is MDHEN and CDR2 is SYDVKM. This clonotype was found a few times. Its antigen is unidentified. The clonotype originates from a girl under 18 with multiple sclerosis. The sample was blood. The chain couples TRBV28 to TRBJ2-7; D tentatively fits TRBD1 or TRBD2 (5 bases each). The J call is in doubt because the DNA end fits TRBJ2-1 better. The CDR3 region is CASSPGASRDNEQFF. DNA of the CDR3: TGTGCCAGCAGTCCCGGGGCGAGTAGGGACAATGAGCAGTTCTTC.